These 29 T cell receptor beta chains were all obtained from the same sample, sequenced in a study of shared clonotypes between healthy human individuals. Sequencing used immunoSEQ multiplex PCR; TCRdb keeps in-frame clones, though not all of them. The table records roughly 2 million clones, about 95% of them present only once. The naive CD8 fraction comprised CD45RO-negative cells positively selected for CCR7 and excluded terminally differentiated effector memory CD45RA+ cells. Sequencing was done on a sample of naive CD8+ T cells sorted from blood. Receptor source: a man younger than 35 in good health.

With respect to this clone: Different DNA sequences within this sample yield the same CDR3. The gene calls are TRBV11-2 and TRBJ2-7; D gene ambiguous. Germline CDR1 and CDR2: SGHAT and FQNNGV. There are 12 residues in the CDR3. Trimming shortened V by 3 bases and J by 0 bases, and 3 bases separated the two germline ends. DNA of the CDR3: TGTGCCAGCAGCTTTAACTCCTACGAGCAGTACTTC. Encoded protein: CASSFNSYEQYF.

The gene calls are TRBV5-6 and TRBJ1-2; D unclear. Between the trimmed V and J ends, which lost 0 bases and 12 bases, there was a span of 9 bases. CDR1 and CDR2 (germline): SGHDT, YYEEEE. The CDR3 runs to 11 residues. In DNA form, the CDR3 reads TGTGCCAGCAGCTTGGTAGGTCAGGACACCTTC. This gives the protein CASSLVGQDTF.

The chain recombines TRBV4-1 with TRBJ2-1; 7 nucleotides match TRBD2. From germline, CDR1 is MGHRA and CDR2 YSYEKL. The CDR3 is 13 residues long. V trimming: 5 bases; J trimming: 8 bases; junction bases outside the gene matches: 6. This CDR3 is CASSIRLADEQFF. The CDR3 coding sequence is TGCGCCAGCAGCATTCGACTAGCCGATGAGCAGTTCTTC.

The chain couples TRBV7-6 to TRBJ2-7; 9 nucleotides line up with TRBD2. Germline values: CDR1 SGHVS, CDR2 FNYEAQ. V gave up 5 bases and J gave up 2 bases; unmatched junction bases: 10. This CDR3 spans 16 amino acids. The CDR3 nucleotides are TGTGCCAGCAGCCCAACGTCAGCTAGCGGGACCTACGAGCAGTACTTC. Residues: CASSPTSASGTYEQYF.

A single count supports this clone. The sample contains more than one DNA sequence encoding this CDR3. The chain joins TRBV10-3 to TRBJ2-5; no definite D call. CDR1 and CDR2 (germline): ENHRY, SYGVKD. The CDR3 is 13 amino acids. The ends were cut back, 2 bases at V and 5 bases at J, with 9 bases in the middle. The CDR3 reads CAISEPGGETQYF. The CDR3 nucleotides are TGTGCCATCAGTGAGCCGGGCGGCGAGACCCAGTACTTC.

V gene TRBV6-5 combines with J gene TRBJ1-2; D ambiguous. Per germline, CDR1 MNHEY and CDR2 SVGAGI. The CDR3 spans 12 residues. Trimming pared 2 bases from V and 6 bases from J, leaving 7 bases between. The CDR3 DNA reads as TGTGCCAGCAGTTACGGAACAAATGGCTACACCTTC. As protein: CASSYGTNGYTF.

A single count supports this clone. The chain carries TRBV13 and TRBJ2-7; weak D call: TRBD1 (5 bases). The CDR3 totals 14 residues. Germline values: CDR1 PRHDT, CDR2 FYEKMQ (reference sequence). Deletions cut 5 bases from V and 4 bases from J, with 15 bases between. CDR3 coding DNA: TGTGCCAGCAGCCAACTCTCCAGGGCTTACGAGCAGTACTTC. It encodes CASSQLSRAYEQYF.

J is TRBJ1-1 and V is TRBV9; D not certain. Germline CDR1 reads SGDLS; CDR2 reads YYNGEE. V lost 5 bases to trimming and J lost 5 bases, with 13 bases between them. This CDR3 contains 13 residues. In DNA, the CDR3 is TGTGCCAGCAGTTCTGAGGGATCAACTGAAGCTTTCTTT. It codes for CASSSEGSTEAFF.

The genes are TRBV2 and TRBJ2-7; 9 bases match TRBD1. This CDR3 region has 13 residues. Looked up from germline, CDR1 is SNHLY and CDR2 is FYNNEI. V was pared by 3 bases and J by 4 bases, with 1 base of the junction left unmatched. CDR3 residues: CASSDGTGYEQYF. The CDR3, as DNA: TGTGCCAGCAGTGATGGGACAGGGTACGAGCAGTACTTC.

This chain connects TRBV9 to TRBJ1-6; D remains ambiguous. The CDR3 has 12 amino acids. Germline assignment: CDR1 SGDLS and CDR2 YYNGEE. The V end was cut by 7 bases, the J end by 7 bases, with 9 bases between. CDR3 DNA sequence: TGTGCCAGCGCGCCGGGAAATTCACCCCTCCACTTT. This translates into CASAPGNSPLHF.

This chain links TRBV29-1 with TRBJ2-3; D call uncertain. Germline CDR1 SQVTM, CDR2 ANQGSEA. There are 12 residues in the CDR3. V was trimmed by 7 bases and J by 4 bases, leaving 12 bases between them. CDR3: CSAIGFSDTQYF. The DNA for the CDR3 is TGCAGCGCGATCGGGTTTTCAGATACGCAGTATTTT.

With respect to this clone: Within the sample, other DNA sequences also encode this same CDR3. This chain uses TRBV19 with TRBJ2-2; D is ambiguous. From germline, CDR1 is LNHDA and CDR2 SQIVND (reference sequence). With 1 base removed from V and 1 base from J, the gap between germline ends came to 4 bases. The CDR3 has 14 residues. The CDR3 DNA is TGTGCCAGTAGTATAGGGGAGAACACCGGGGAGCTGTTTTTT. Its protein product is CASSIGENTGELFF.

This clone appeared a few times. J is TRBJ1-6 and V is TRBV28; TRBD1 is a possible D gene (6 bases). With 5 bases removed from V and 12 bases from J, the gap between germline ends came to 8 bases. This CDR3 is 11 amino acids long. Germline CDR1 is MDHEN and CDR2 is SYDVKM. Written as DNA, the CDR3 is TGTGCCAGCAGTGCAGGGGTACCCCTCCACTTT. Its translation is CASSAGVPLHF.

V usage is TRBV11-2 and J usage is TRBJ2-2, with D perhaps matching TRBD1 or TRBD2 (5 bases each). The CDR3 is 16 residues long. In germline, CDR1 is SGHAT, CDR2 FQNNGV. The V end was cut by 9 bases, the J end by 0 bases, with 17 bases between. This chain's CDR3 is CASPRDQDANTGELFF. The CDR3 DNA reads TGTGCCAGTCCCAGGGACCAGGACGCGAACACCGGGGAGCTGTTTTTT. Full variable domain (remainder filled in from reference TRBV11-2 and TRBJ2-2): EAGVAQSPRYKIIEKRQSVAFWCNPISGHATLYWYQQILGQGPKLLIQFQNNGVVDDSQLPKDRFSAERLKGVDSTLKIQPAKLEDSAVYLCASPRDQDANTGELFFGEGSRLTVL.

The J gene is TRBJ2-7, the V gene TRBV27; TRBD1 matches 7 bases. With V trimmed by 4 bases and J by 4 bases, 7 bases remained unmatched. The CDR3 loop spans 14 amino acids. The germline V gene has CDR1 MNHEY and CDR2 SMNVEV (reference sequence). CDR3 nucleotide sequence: TGTGCCAGCAGTTGGGACAGCCGCGGTTACGAGCAGTACTTC. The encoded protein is CASSWDSRGYEQYF.

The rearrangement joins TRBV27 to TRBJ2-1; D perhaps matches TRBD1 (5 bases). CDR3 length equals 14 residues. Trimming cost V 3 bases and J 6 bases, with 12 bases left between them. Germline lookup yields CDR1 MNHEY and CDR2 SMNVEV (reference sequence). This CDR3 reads CASSFPGPSNEQFF. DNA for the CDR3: TGTGCCAGCAGTTTTCCAGGGCCAAGCAATGAGCAGTTCTTC.

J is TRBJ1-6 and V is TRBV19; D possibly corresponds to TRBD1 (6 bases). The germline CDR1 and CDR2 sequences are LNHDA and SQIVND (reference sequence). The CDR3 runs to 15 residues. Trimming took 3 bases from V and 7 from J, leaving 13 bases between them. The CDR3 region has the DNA TGTGCCAGTAGTATCTCAGGGGCTCCGAATTCACCCCTCCACTTT. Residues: CASSISGAPNSPLHF.

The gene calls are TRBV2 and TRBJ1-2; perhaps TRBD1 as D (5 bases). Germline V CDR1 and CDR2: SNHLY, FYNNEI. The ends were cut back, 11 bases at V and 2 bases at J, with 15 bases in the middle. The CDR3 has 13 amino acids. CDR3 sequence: CALSGQLNYGYTF. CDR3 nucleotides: TGTGCCCTGTCGGGGCAGCTAAACTATGGCTACACCTTC.

CDR3 sequence reads: CASSPLEQETQYF. CDR3 bases: TGTGCCAGCAGTCCGCTAGAACAAGAGACCCAGTACTTC. This chain connects TRBV27 to TRBJ2-5; D is uncertain. The CDR3 totals 13 residues. Germline CDR1 is MNHEY and CDR2 is SMNVEV (reference sequence). V dropped 5 bases and J dropped 2 bases, with 9 bases sitting between them.

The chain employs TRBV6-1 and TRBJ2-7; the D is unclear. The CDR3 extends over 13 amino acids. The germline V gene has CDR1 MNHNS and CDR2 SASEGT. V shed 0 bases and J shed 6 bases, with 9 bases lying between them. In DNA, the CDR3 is TGTGCCAGCAGTGAAGCCGGAAGGAGCGAGCAGTACTTC. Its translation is CASSEAGRSEQYF.

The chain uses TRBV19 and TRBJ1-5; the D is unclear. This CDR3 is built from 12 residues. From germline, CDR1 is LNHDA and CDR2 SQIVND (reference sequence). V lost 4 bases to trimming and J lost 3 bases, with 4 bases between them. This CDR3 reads CASSNHNQPQHF. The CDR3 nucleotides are TGTGCCAGTAGTAACCACAATCAGCCCCAGCATTTT. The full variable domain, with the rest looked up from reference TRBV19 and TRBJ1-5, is DGGITQSPKYLFRKEGQNVTLSCEQNLNHDAMYWYRQDPGQGLRLIYYSQIVNDFQKGDIAEGYSVSREKKESFPLTVTSAQKNPTAFYLCASSNHNQPQHFGDGTRLSIL.

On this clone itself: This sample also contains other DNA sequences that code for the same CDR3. CDR3 coding DNA: TGTGCCAGCAGCTTAGCGGGACAGGGGTCCTACGAGCAGTACTTC. Amino acid sequence: CASSLAGQGSYEQYF. The chain joins TRBV7-9 to TRBJ2-7, with 10 nucleotides matching TRBD1. With V trimmed by 0 bases and J by 1 base, 0 bases remained unmatched. CDR3 length: 15 residues. The germline CDR1 and CDR2 sequences are SEHNR and FQNEAQ (reference sequence). The variable domain in full, with the rest retrieved from reference TRBV7-9 and TRBJ2-7, is DTGVSQNPRHKITKRGQNVTFRCDPISEHNRLYWYRQTLGQGPEFLTYFQNEAQLEKSRLLSDRFSAERPKGSFSTLEIQRTEQGDSAMYLCASSLAGQGSYEQYFGPGTRLTVT.

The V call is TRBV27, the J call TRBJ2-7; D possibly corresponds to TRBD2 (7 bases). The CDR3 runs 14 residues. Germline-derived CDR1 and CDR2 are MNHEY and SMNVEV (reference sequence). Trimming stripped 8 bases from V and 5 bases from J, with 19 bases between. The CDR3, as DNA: TGTGCCAGCTCGGGGGGCCCTGTGGGTAACGAGCAGTACTTC. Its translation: CASSGGPVGNEQYF.

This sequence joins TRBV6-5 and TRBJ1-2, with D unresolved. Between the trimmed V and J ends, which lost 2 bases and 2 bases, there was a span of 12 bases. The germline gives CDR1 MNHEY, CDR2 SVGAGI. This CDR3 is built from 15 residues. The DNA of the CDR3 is TGTGCCAGCAGTTACGCCAGCCACCCCAACTATGGCTACACCTTC. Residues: CASSYASHPNYGYTF.

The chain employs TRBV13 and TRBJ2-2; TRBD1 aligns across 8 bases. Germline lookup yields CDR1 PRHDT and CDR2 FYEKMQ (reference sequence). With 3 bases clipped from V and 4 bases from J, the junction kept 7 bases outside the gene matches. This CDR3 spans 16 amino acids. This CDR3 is CASSFIETGVTGELFF. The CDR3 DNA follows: TGTGCCAGCAGCTTTATCGAGACAGGGGTCACCGGGGAGCTGTTTTTT.

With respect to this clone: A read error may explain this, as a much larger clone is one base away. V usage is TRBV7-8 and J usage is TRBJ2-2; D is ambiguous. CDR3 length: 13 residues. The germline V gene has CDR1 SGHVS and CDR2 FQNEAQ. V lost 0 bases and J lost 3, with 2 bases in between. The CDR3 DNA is TGTGCCAGCAGCTTAGCCGACACCGGGGAGCTGTTTTTT. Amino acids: CASSLADTGELFF.

The CDR3 DNA reads TGCGCCAGCAGCCAAGAGCCCTCGCGGGCACTTTCCTACGAGCAGTACTTC. This codes for CASSQEPSRALSYEQYF. The rearrangement joins TRBV4-1 to TRBJ2-7, with a possible D match to TRBD2 (5 bases). Germline lookup yields CDR1 MGHRA and CDR2 YSYEKL. CDR3 length: 17 amino acids. The V and J ends lost 0 bases and 1 base respectively, with 16 bases between them.

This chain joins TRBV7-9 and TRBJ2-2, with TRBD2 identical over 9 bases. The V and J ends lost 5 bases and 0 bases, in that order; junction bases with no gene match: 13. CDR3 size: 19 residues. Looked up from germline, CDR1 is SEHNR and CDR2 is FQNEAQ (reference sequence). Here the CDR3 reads CASSPLGLAGLPNTGELFF. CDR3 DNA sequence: TGTGCCAGCAGCCCCTTGGGGCTAGCGGGGTTACCGAACACCGGGGAGCTGTTTTTT.

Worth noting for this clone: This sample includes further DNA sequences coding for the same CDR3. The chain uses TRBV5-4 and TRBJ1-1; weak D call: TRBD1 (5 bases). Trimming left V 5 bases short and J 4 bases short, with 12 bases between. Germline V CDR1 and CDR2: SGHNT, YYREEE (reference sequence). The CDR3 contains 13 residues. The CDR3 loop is CASSFQGGTEAFF. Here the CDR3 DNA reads TGTGCCAGCAGTTTCCAGGGTGGCACTGAAGCTTTCTTT. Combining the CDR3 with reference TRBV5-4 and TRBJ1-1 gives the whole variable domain ETGVTQSPTHLIKTRGQQVTLRCSSQSGHNTVSWYQQALGQGPQFIFQYYREEENGRGNFPPRFSGLQFPNYSSELNVNALELDDSALYLCASSFQGGTEAFFGQGTRLTVV.